This T cell receptor beta chain was observed in a study of shared clonotypes between healthy human individuals. General study results and limits: Unshared clonotypes carried lower generation probabilities than those common to all four donors.

Memory CD4+ cells were the fraction left after CD45RA+ naive selection. The CDR3 extends over 14 amino acids. The V and J ends lost 8 bases and 2 bases, in that order; junction bases with no gene match: 2. From germline, CDR1 is LNHDA and CDR2 SQIVND (reference sequence). This clone was observed a single time. The antigen remains undetermined. Clones were read by immunoSEQ multiplex PCR, and TCRdb kept only the in-frame ones, dropping some. The table records 950,000 to 1,200,000 clones, around three quarters of them present only once. The sample comprised memory CD4+ T cells from PBMCs. Subset indicated: CD45RA-negative fraction. This clonotype originated in a young man in good health. Some clones in this sample may be carry-over from other donors' samples. The chain uses TRBV19 and TRBJ1-5, with 11 nucleotides matching TRBD1. The CDR3 loop reads CASRDRGGNQPQHF. CDR3 bases: TGTGCCAGTCGGGACAGGGGGGGCAATCAGCCCCAGCATTTT. Drawing the rest from reference TRBV19 and TRBJ1-5, the complete variable domain is DGGITQSPKYLFRKEGQNVTLSCEQNLNHDAMYWYRQDPGQGLRLIYYSQIVNDFQKGDIAEGYSVSREKKESFPLTVTSAQKNPTAFYLCASRDRGGNQPQHFGDGTRLSIL.